The 20 T cell receptor beta chains presented below share a single source sample, sequenced in a study of CD8+CD57+ T cells in acquired aplastic anemia. All sequencing subjects had displayed CD8+CD57+ cell expansion on flow cytometry. The template for TCR beta VDJ and CDR3 sequence profiling was genomic DNA. In TCRdb, the reads were re-called with MiXCR into one record per CDR3 protein. This table holds about 470,000 distinct CDR3 sequences, under 40% found once. What was sequenced was sorted CD4+, CD8+, or CD8+CD57+ T cells (not recorded which) from PBMCs. The receptors here all came from a human donor with aplastic anemia.

Worth noting for this clonotype: A much larger clone differs from this one at a single base, so this may be a read error. This chain uses TRBV9 with TRBJ2-3; a weak D match, TRBD2 (6 bases). The CDR3 consists of 13 residues. CDR1 is SGDLS and CDR2 is YYNGEE in the germline V gene. V shed 0 bases and J shed 8 bases, with 10 bases lying between them. The chain's CDR3 is CASSVDGSGTQYF. The CDR3 nucleotides are TGTGCCAGCAGCGTAGATGGTAGCGGTACGCAGTATTTT.

This clonotype was seen only a few times. The chain employs TRBV20-1 and TRBJ1-5, with 7 positions matching TRBD1. The V gene end was trimmed by 6 bases and the J gene end by 2 bases; junction bases not matched to a gene: 19. Germline V gene sequence: CDR1 DFQATT, CDR2 SNEGSKA (reference sequence). The CDR3 loop spans 18 amino acids. The CDR3 loop is CSATNPQTGLRRNQPQHF. CDR3 bases: TGCAGTGCGACAAATCCCCAGACAGGGTTGCGTCGCAATCAGCCCCAGCATTTT.

This chain uses TRBV11-1 with TRBJ1-3; no firm D call. The germline gives CDR1 SGHAT, CDR2 FQDESV (reference sequence). This CDR3 contains 17 residues. V gave up 3 bases and J gave up 0 bases, with 15 bases separating them. The CDR3 sequence is CASSLFQKLLSGNTIYF. In nucleotides, the CDR3 is TGTGCCAGCAGCTTGTTCCAGAAGCTTCTCTCTGGAAACACCATATATTTT.

This clonotype was seen a few times. The chain links TRBV6-5 to TRBJ2-7; TRBD2 agrees at 9 bases. Germline V gene lookup returns CDR1 MNHEY and CDR2 SVGAGI. Losses at the gene ends were 0 bases for V and 5 bases for J; bases not matched to a gene: 5. This CDR3 spans 15 amino acids. CDR3 nucleotides: TGTGCCAGCAGTTACTCCATGGCGGGAGGGAACGAGCAGTACTTC. Protein: CASSYSMAGGNEQYF.

The chain employs TRBV7-2 and TRBJ2-7; D may be TRBD1 (5 bases). With 5 bases removed from V and 6 bases from J, the gap between germline ends came to 17 bases. The germline CDR1 and CDR2 sequences are SGHTA and FQGNSA. The CDR3 spans 14 residues. For the CDR3, the DNA is TGTGCCAGCAGCCCCGTGACGCAGGGCTCCGAGCAGTACTTC. Translating it yields CASSPVTQGSEQYF.

The count of this clonotype is one. V and J are TRBV12-3 or TRBV12-4 and TRBJ2-5, with unresolved D. The end of the DNA aligns better with TRBJ2-7, so the J call may be wrong. CDR3 size: 9 residues. The CDR3 region has the DNA TGTGCCAGCAGGGGCGAGCAGTACTTC. Protein sequence: CASRGEQYF.

V usage is TRBV9 and J usage is TRBJ2-7; 7 positions match TRBD2. CDR3 length: 13 amino acids. The germline V gene encodes CDR1 SGDLS and CDR2 YYNGEE. The ends lost 7 bases at V and 7 bases at J; junction bases unmatched: 11. The CDR3 DNA follows: TGTGCCAGCTCACCGGGGGGAGTGGGGGAGCAGTACTTC. It translates to CASSPGGVGEQYF.

This clonotype has ten or more counts. The chain has TRBV7-2 and TRBJ2-5; perhaps TRBD1 as D (5 bases). Trimming took 5 bases from V and 5 from J, leaving 15 bases between them. CDR3 size: 14 residues. Germline loops: CDR1 SGHTA, CDR2 FQGNSA. The CDR3 spells CASSLTLTAETQYF. The CDR3 coding sequence is TGTGCCAGCAGCCTAACCCTGACAGCGGAGACCCAGTACTTC.

On this clonotype itself: Being one base from a much bigger clone, this may be a read error. The J gene is TRBJ1-5, the V gene TRBV2; D remains unclear. Germline loops: CDR1 SNHLY, CDR2 FYNNEI. The CDR3 length is 16 residues. CDR3 residues: CASSDKGAFSNQPLHF. The CDR3 region has the DNA TGTGCCAGCAGTGATAAGGGAGCGTTTAGCAATCAGCCCCTGCATTTT.

This clonotype was observed many times. The chain employs TRBV7-2 and TRBJ2-7; 8 bases are a match to TRBD1. Germline V gene data show CDR1 as SGHTA and CDR2 as FQGNSA. With 0 bases clipped from V and 5 bases from J, the junction kept 9 bases outside the gene matches. This CDR3 has 16 amino acids. The CDR3 spells CASSLARGQGAHEQYF. The CDR3 coding sequence is TGTGCCAGCAGCTTAGCGCGGGGTCAGGGGGCGCACGAGCAGTACTTC.

This clonotype was seen repeatedly, ten times or more. The V call is TRBV24-1, the J call TRBJ1-3; D remains ambiguous. The CDR3 is 12 amino acids. In germline, CDR1 is KGHDR, CDR2 SFDVKD. V gave up 3 bases and J gave up 2 bases, with 1 base separating them. As DNA, the CDR3 is TGTGCCACCAGTGATACTGGAAACACCATATATTTT. Protein sequence: CATSDTGNTIYF.

This rearrangement joins TRBV29-1 to TRBJ1-2, with TRBD1 as a possible D gene (6 bases). Trimming removed 0 bases from V and 4 bases from J, with 15 bases in between. The length of the CDR3 is 15 residues. In germline, CDR1 is SQVTM, CDR2 ANQGSEA. The CDR3 region is CSVEDGGAPGYGYTF. The CDR3 DNA sequence: TGCAGCGTTGAAGATGGGGGGGCCCCTGGCTATGGCTACACCTTC. Drawing the rest from reference TRBV29-1 and TRBJ1-2, the complete variable domain is SAVISQKPSRDICQRGTSLTIQCQVDSQVTMMFWYRQQPGQSLTLIATANQGSEATYESGFVIDKFPISRPNLTFSTLTVSNMSPEDSSIYLCSVEDGGAPGYGYTFGSGTRLTVV.

CDR3 DNA: TGTGCCAGCAGCTTGAGTGTTCGGGGAGGATACTACGAGCAGTACTTC. This encodes CASSLSVRGGYYEQYF. The chain has TRBV5-6 and TRBJ2-7; perhaps TRBD2 as D (6 bases). V was cut by 1 base and J by 3 bases, with 17 bases left in between. Germline V gene lookup returns CDR1 SGHDT and CDR2 YYEEEE. This CDR3 comprises 16 residues.

This clonotype was counted many times. V usage is TRBV19 and J usage is TRBJ1-6; a weak D match, TRBD1 (6 bases). CDR1 is LNHDA and CDR2 is SQIVND in the germline V gene (reference sequence). The V gene lost 2 bases and the J gene lost 12 bases, with 17 bases spanning the gap. CDR3 size: 15 residues. This CDR3 reads CASSIPDSEFRPLHF. The DNA for the CDR3 is TGTGCCAGTAGTATACCGGACAGCGAATTTAGACCCCTCCACTTT.

The V gene is TRBV3-1, the J gene TRBJ2-7; 9 positions agree with TRBD2. The J call may be incorrect, as the DNA end agrees better with TRBJ2-1. The CDR3 is 16 residues long. CDR1 is LGHDT and CDR2 is YNNKEL in the germline V gene (reference sequence). The CDR3 region is CASSQVGGGGANEQFF. The CDR3 DNA reads TGTGCCAGCAGCCAAGTCGGGGGCGGGGGGGCCAATGAGCAGTTCTTC.

This clonotype turned up a few times. The chain recombines TRBV6-5 with TRBJ1-1; D gene unclear. This CDR3 spans 14 amino acids. From germline, CDR1 is MNHEY and CDR2 SVGAGI. The V and J ends lost 3 bases and 1 base respectively, with 9 bases between them. This CDR3 is CASSYGQSNTEAFF. The DNA for the CDR3 is TGTGCCAGCAGTTATGGGCAGTCGAACACTGAAGCTTTCTTT.

In its sample, this clonotype was seen a few times. J is TRBJ2-3 and V is TRBV11-2; D ambiguous. This CDR3 spans 12 amino acids. The V gene lost 5 bases and the J gene lost 10 bases, with 13 bases spanning the gap. Germline CDR1 is SGHAT and CDR2 is FQNNGV. CDR3 region: CASSRSGSPQYF. CDR3 DNA sequence: TGTGCCAGCAGCCGGTCTGGGTCCCCGCAGTATTTT.

This sequence joins TRBV5-1 and TRBJ2-1; the match to TRBD1 covers 7 bases. Germline V CDR1 and CDR2: SGHRS, YFSETQ. J lost 8 bases, V lost 4 bases, and 18 bases had no gene match. The length of the CDR3 is 17 residues. The CDR3 loop is CASSRTMTGSSADEQFF. In nucleotides, the CDR3 is TGCGCCAGCAGCAGGACGATGACAGGGTCCTCGGCAGATGAGCAGTTCTTC.

The J gene is TRBJ1-2, the V gene TRBV4-1, with D maybe TRBD1 (6 bases). CDR1 is MGHRA and CDR2 is YSYEKL in the germline V gene. The CDR3 consists of 21 residues. Deletions cut 4 bases from V and 0 bases from J, with 30 bases between. CDR3 nucleotide sequence: TGCGCCAGCAGCCTCGACCCCCAGTGGGGGCAGGGACCAGAGGCTAACTATGGCTACACCTTC. Translating it yields CASSLDPQWGQGPEANYGYTF.

This rearrangement joins TRBV20-1 to TRBJ1-1, with a possible D match to TRBD1 (6 bases). The CDR3 totals 14 residues. V shed 0 bases and J shed 13 bases, with 21 bases lying between them. Germline CDR1 is DFQATT and CDR2 is SNEGSKA (reference sequence). In DNA form, the CDR3 reads TGCAGTGCTAGAGATCCAAACAGGGACGGTACTGGTTTCTTT. It encodes CSARDPNRDGTGFF.